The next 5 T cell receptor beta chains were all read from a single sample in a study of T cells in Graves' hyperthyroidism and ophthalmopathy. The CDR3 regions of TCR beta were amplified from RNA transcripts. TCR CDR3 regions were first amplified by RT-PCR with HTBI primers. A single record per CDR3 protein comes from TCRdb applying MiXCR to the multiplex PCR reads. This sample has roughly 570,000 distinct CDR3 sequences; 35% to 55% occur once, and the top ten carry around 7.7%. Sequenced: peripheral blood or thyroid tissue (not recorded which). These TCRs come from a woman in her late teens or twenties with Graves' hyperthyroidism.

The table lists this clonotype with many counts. CDR3 coding DNA: TGTGCCACCCGAAGGGGCCTGGGCAAGGGCTATGGCTACACCTTC. Amino acid sequence: CATRRGLGKGYGYTF. This sequence joins TRBV10-3 and TRBJ1-2; D possibly corresponds to TRBD1 (5 bases). The CDR3 totals 15 residues. Trimming took 10 bases from V and 4 from J, leaving 22 bases between them. Germline loops: CDR1 ENHRY, CDR2 SYGVKD.

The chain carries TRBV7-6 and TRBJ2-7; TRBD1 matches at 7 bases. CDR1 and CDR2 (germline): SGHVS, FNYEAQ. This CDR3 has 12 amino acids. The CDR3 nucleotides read TGTGCTCGTACAGACAGGGAGAGCATGAGGTACTTC. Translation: CARTDRESMRYF. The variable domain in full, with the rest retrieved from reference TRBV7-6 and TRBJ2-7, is GAGVSQSPRYKVTKRGQDVALRCDPISGHVSLYWYRQALGQGPEFLTYFNYEAQQDKSGLPNDRFSAERPEGSISTLTIQRTEQRDSAMYRCARTDRESMRYFGPGTRLTVT.

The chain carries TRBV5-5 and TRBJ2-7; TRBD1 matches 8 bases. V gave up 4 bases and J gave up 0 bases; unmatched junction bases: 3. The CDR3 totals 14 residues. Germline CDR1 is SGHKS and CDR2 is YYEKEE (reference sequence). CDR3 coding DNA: TGTGCCAGCAGCCCCAGGGGGCGCTCCTACGAGCAGTACTTC. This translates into CASSPRGRSYEQYF.

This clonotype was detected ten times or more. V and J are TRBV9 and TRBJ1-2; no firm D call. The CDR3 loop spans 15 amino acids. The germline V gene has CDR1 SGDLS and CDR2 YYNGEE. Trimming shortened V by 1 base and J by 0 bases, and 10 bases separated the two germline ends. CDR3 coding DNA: TGTGCCAGCAGCGTATTCAGTACGGCTAACTATGGCTACACCTTC. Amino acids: CASSVFSTANYGYTF.

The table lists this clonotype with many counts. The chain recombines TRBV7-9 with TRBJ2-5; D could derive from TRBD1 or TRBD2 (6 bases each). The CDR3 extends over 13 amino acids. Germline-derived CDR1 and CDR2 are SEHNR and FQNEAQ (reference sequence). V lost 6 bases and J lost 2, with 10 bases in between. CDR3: CASRSGAQETQYF. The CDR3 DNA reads TGTGCCAGCAGGTCGGGGGCACAAGAGACCCAGTACTTC.